This record looks at one TCR beta chain sequence and its context. Antigen: not known. The sample originates from a study of shared clonotypes between healthy human individuals. Whole-study results and caveats: Only blood was sampled; tissue repertoires likely differ.

The repertoire was sequenced with immunoSEQ multiplex PCR; TCRdb's copy has only in-frame clones and lacks some. Here the sample spans a few million clones, over 90% being singletons. Germline-derived CDR1 and CDR2 are SGHTA and FQGNSA. The CDR3 sequence is 15 residues long. J lost 8 bases, V lost 1 base, and 8 bases had no gene match. The J gene is TRBJ2-3, the V gene TRBV7-2; 8 positions match TRBD2. Sample: naive CD4+ T cells from PBMCs. Subset: CD45RA+ positively selected. The sequence came from a young man in good health. Some clones in this sample may be carry-over from other donors' samples. CDR3 nucleotides: TGTGCCAGCAGCTTAGTAGCGGGAATCAGCTCTACGCAGTATTTT. It yields the protein CASSLVAGISSTQYF.